This T cell receptor (beta chain) was observed in a study of sequential checkpoint blockade in melanoma. Study-wide context: First-line arms were nivolumab then ipilimumab, or the reverse, randomized 1:1.

In its sample, this clone was seen a few times. Treatment in this sample: randomized to nivolumab then ipilimumab (arm A) or the reverse (arm B). Produced via immunoSEQ multiplex PCR; TCRdb's table is partial and in-frame only. The repertoire holds fewer than 15,000 clones, with roughly 65% as singletons. Germline CDR1 PRHDT, CDR2 FYEKMQ (reference sequence). CDR3 length: 14 residues. Trimming stripped 5 bases from V and 4 bases from J, with 14 bases between. The sequencing used CD8+ T cells sorted from blood (inferred from file names), collected from a patient given nivolumab and ipilimumab in sequence. This rearrangement joins TRBV13 to TRBJ1-2; TRBD1 is a possible D gene (6 bases). The TCR was taken from a human donor with melanoma. CDR3 protein: CASSTGIGGYGYTF. The CDR3 DNA reads TGTGCCAGCAGCACAGGGATAGGAGGCTATGGCTACACCTTC.